The clone carrying this T cell receptor beta chain showed up many times. CDR1 and CDR2 from the germline V gene are GTSNPN and SVGIG (reference sequence). CDR3 length: 12 amino acids. Trimming removed 3 bases from V and 5 bases from J, with 7 bases in between. TCRdb processed the RT-PCR reads anew with MiXCR; each CDR3 protein has one entry. The data contain hundreds of thousands of distinct CDR3 sequences, 11% to 15% of them seen just once; the ten biggest clones take up 3.6%. Sequencing was done on a sample of memory CD4+ T cells from blood. The sequence came from a female donor in good health, serving as a healthy control. V is TRBV30 and J is TRBJ2-2; D remains unclear. The CDR3 DNA is TGTGCCTGGAGCGAGGAGACCGGGGAGCTGTTTTTT. This gives the protein CAWSEETGELFF.